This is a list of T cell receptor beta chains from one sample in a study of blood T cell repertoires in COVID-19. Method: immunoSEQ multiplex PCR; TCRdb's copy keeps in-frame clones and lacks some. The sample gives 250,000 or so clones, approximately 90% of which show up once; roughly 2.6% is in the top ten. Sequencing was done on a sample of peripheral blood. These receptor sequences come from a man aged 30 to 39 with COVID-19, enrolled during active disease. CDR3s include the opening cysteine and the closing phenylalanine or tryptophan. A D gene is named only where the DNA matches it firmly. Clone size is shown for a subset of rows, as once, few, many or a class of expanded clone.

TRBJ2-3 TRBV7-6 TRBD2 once CASSSGLAAGDTQYF TGTGCCAGCAGCTCGGGACTAGCGGCCGGAGATACGCAGTATTTT
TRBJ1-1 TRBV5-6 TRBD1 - CASSSKLTGGLNTEAFF TGTGCCAGCAGCTCTAAGTTGACAGGGGGCCTGAACACTGAAGCTTTCTTT
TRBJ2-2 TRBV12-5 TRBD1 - CASGPTGTGDTGELFF TGTGCTAGTGGACCGACCGGGACAGGGGACACCGGGGAGCTGTTTTTT
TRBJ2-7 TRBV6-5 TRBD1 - CASSYSWTGSSYEQYF TGTGCCAGCAGTTACTCCTGGACAGGGTCGTCCTACGAGCAGTACTTC
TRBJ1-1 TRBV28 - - CASWETARMNTEAFF TGTGCCAGTTGGGAGACCGCCAGGATGAACACTGAAGCTTTCTTT
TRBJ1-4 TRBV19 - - CASSIRQGGEKLFF TGTGCCAGTAGTATCCGGCAGGGAGGGGAAAAACTGTTTTTT
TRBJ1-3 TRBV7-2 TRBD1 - CASSWDRSGNTIYF TGTGCCAGCAGCTGGGACAGATCTGGAAACACCATATATTTT
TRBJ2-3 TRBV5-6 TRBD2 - CASSLEALHSGTSRDTQYF TGTGCCAGCAGCTTGGAAGCCCTACATTCCGGGACTAGCCGTGATACGCAGTATTTT
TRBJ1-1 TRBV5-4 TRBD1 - CASSSRTGAVTTEAFF TGTGCCAGCAGCTCTCGGACAGGGGCTGTCACCACTGAAGCTTTCTTT
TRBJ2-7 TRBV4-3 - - CASSQGGQGEQYF TGCGCCAGCAGCCAAGGTGGGCAGGGCGAGCAGTACTTC
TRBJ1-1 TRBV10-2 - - CASSESWGGSTEAFF TGCGCCAGCAGTGAGTCCTGGGGGGGGAGCACTGAAGCTTTCTTT